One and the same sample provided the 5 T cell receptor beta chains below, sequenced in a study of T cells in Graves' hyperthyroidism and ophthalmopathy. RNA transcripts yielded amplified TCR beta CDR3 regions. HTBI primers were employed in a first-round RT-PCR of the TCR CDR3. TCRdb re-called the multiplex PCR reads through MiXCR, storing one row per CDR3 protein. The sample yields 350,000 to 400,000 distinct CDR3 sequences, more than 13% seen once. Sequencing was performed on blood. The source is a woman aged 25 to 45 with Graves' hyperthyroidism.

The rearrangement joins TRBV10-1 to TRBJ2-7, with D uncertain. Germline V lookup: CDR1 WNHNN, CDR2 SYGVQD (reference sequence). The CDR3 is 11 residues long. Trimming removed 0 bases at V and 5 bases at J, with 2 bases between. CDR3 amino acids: CASSESDEQYF. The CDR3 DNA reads TGCGCCAGCAGTGAGTCTGACGAGCAGTACTTC.

CDR3 amino acids: CASSSQGAAGETQYF. CDR3 in DNA: TGCGCCAGCAGCTCACAGGGGGCGGCGGGAGAGACCCAGTACTTC. The chain recombines TRBV5-1 with TRBJ2-5; 9 bases are a match to TRBD1. This CDR3 is 15 amino acids long. J gave up 4 bases and V 3 bases, and 7 bases lay outside the gene matches. The germline CDR1 and CDR2 sequences are SGHRS and YFSETQ.

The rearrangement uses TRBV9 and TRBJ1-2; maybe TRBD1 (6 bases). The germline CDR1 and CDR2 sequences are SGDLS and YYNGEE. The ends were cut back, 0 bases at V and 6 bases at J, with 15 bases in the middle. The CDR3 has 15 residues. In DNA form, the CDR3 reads TGTGCCAGCAGCGTAGTCGGGGGGCGCAATAATGGCTACACCTTC. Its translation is CASSVVGGRNNGYTF.

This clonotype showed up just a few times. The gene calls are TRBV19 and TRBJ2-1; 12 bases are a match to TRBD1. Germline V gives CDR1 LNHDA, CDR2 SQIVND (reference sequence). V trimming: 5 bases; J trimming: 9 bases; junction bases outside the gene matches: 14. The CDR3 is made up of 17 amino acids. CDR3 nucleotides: TGTGCCAGTAGTTCGACGGGACAGGGGGCTAGCGGTGGTGAGCAGTTCTTC. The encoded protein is CASSSTGQGASGGEQFF.

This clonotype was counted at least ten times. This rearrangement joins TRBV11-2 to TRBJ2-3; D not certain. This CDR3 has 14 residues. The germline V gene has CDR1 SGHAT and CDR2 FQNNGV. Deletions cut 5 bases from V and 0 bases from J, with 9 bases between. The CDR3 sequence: CASSPFDSTDTQYF. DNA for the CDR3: TGTGCCAGCAGCCCCTTCGACAGCACAGATACGCAGTATTTT.